Listed below are T cell receptor beta chains from one sample, sequenced in a study of cytomegalovirus exposure and HLA in healthy donors. Method: immunoSEQ multiplex PCR; TCRdb's copy keeps in-frame clones and lacks some. The sample records about 96,000 clones, over 75% being singletons. Sequencing was carried out using PBMCs. The receptor source for this set is a man aged 50 or older in good health and CMV-seropositive. CDR3s include the opening cysteine and the closing phenylalanine or tryptophan. Each record gives: J gene, D gene, V gene, clone size, CDR3 DNA, CDR3 protein. A D gene is named only where the DNA matches it firmly. Some rows mark clone size as missing; the rest say once, few, many or name a class of expanded clone.

J gene: TRBJ1-5
D gene: .
V gene: TRBV5-1
clone size: .
CDR3 DNA: TGCGCCAGCAGCTTGGGTGGAGGGACCTCTAGCAATCAGCCCCAGCATTTT
CDR3 protein: CASSLGGGTSSNQPQHF

J gene: TRBJ2-3
D gene: .
V gene: TRBV7-8
clone size: .
CDR3 DNA: TGTGCCAGCAGCCAAAAGAGGAACTTCTGGTCCCCAGATACGCAGTATTTT
CDR3 protein: CASSQKRNFWSPDTQYF

J gene: TRBJ2-7
D gene: .
V gene: TRBV5-1
clone size: .
CDR3 DNA: TGCGCCAGCAGCTTGGACGGAGCCTACGAGCAGTACTTC
CDR3 protein: CASSLDGAYEQYF

J gene: TRBJ1-1
D gene: .
V gene: TRBV5-1
clone size: .
CDR3 DNA: TGCGCCAGCAGCCGGGGGGGGAACACTGAAGCTTTCTTT
CDR3 protein: CASSRGGNTEAFF

J gene: TRBJ2-2
D gene: TRBD1
V gene: TRBV7-2
clone size: .
CDR3 DNA: TGTGCCAGCAGCTCGAGGGGGACAGGGGAAACCGGGGAGCTGTTTTTT
CDR3 protein: CASSSRGTGETGELFF

J gene: TRBJ2-7
D gene: TRBD1
V gene: TRBV29-1
clone size: once
CDR3 DNA: TGCAGCGTGAAAAGGACAGGTCCCTCCTACGAGCAGCACTTC
CDR3 protein: CSVKRTGPSYEQHF

J gene: TRBJ1-6
D gene: TRBD1
V gene: TRBV7-3
clone size: .
CDR3 DNA: TGTGCCAGCAGCTCGACAGGGGGTAATTCACCCCTCCACTTT
CDR3 protein: CASSSTGGNSPLHF

J gene: TRBJ1-5
D gene: .
V gene: TRBV4-3
clone size: few
CDR3 DNA: TGCGCCAGCAGCCAAGATTGGGGGACTCAGCCCCAGAATTTT
CDR3 protein: CASSQDWGTQPQNF

J gene: TRBJ2-1
D gene: TRBD2
V gene: TRBV4-2
clone size: .
CDR3 DNA: TGTGCCAGCAGCCAATCTGTGGCGGGGGGGCAACCTGAGCAGTTCTTC
CDR3 protein: CASSQSVAGGQPEQFF

J gene: TRBJ2-2
D gene: TRBD2
V gene: TRBV4-2
clone size: once
CDR3 DNA: TGTGCCAGCAGCCAAGGGACTAGCGGGGGAACCACCGGGGAGCTGTTTTTT
CDR3 protein: CASSQGTSGGTTGELFF

J gene: TRBJ2-4
D gene: TRBD2
V gene: TRBV6-5
clone size: medium-sized
CDR3 DNA: TGTGCCAGCAGTTACGCGGGGGGCGCCTCCAAAAACATTCAGTACTTC
CDR3 protein: CASSYAGGASKNIQYF

J gene: TRBJ1-1
D gene: .
V gene: TRBV28
clone size: .
CDR3 DNA: TGTGCCAGCAGTCCAACACTGAACACTGAAGCTTTCTTT
CDR3 protein: CASSPTLNTEAFF

J gene: TRBJ1-1
D gene: .
V gene: TRBV6-1
clone size: .
CDR3 DNA: TGTGCCAGCAGTGAAGCGACCGGGGGAGGTAGGGCTTTCTTT
CDR3 protein: CASSEATGGGRAFF

J gene: TRBJ1-5
D gene: .
V gene: TRBV19
clone size: .
CDR3 DNA: TGTGCCAGTAATACAGCAAATCAGCTAAATCAGCCCCAGCATTTT
CDR3 protein: CASNTANQLNQPQHF

J gene: TRBJ2-1
D gene: TRBD1
V gene: TRBV11-2
clone size: few
CDR3 DNA: TGTGCCAGCAGCCCCGGGACAGGCGCCCGGAGGGGGGAGCAGTTCTTC
CDR3 protein: CASSPGTGARRGEQFF

J gene: TRBJ1-2
D gene: .
V gene: TRBV28
clone size: .
CDR3 DNA: TGTGCCAGCAGTACTACAGGCAACTATGGCTACACCTTC
CDR3 protein: CASSTTGNYGYTF

J gene: TRBJ1-1
D gene: .
V gene: TRBV28
clone size: .
CDR3 DNA: TGTGCCAGCAGTTCCCCGGGTGAAGCTTTCTTT
CDR3 protein: CASSSPGEAFF

J gene: TRBJ1-2
D gene: .
V gene: TRBV29-1
clone size: .
CDR3 DNA: TGCAGCGTTGAAGAGAACAGCTATGGCTACACCTTC
CDR3 protein: CSVEENSYGYTF

J gene: TRBJ1-2
D gene: .
V gene: TRBV30
clone size: .
CDR3 DNA: TGTGCCTGGAGTGTCGTGGGGGCGGGTGGCTACACCTTC
CDR3 protein: CAWSVVGAGGYTF

J gene: TRBJ2-7
D gene: .
V gene: TRBV30
clone size: once
CDR3 DNA: TGTGCCTGGAGTGGACACCCGAAGGTCTACGAGCAGTACTTC
CDR3 protein: CAWSGHPKVYEQYF

J gene: TRBJ1-1
D gene: TRBD1
V gene: TRBV5-1
clone size: .
CDR3 DNA: TGCGCCAGCAGCGCCAGACAGGGCTCGTCGGCTGAAGCTTTCTTT
CDR3 protein: CASSARQGSSAEAFF

J gene: TRBJ1-2
D gene: TRBD1
V gene: TRBV29-1
clone size: .
CDR3 DNA: TGCAGCGTTGATATCTTACAGGGGGCCTTCGGCTACACCTTC
CDR3 protein: CSVDILQGAFGYTF

J gene: TRBJ2-7
D gene: TRBD2
V gene: TRBV7-9
clone size: .
CDR3 DNA: TGTGCCAGCAGCGTGGGCGGGAGCCCGAGCTCCTACGAGCAGTACTTC
CDR3 protein: CASSVGGSPSSYEQYF

J gene: TRBJ2-7
D gene: .
V gene: TRBV11-2
clone size: few
CDR3 DNA: TGTGCCAGCAGCTTAGGGCAGACCTACGAGCAGTACTTC
CDR3 protein: CASSLGQTYEQYF

J gene: TRBJ2-2
D gene: TRBD2
V gene: TRBV7-3
clone size: .
CDR3 DNA: TGTGCCAGCAGCTTAACGAGCGGGGAAGCAAACACCGGGGAGCTGTTTTTT
CDR3 protein: CASSLTSGEANTGELFF

J gene: TRBJ2-1
D gene: TRBD1
V gene: TRBV29-1
clone size: .
CDR3 DNA: TGCAGCGTTGACAGGGGGCTTGGAAATGAGCAGTTCTTC
CDR3 protein: CSVDRGLGNEQFF

J gene: TRBJ2-1
D gene: TRBD2
V gene: TRBV4-3
clone size: .
CDR3 DNA: TGCGCCAGCAGTTCGAGCGGGGCTTCAGTAACGCAGTTCTTC
CDR3 protein: CASSSSGASVTQFF

J gene: TRBJ2-7
D gene: .
V gene: TRBV15
clone size: .
CDR3 DNA: TGTGCCACCAGAGCTCGGACGGGGGCCTACGAGCAGTACTTC
CDR3 protein: CATRARTGAYEQYF

J gene: TRBJ2-2
D gene: TRBD2
V gene: TRBV19
clone size: .
CDR3 DNA: TGTGCCAGTAGCAATGGACTAGCCGGGGAGCTGTTTTTT
CDR3 protein: CASSNGLAGELFF

J gene: TRBJ2-3
D gene: TRBD2
V gene: TRBV6-1
clone size: .
CDR3 DNA: TGTGCCAGCAGTGCCGGGACTAGCGGCACAGATACGCAGTATTTT
CDR3 protein: CASSAGTSGTDTQYF

J gene: TRBJ2-2
D gene: TRBD2
V gene: TRBV9
clone size: .
CDR3 DNA: TGTGCCAGCAGCGGTAGCGGGGGGGCCCGGACCGGGGAGCTGTTTTTT
CDR3 protein: CASSGSGGARTGELFF

J gene: TRBJ1-6
D gene: .
V gene: TRBV7-2
clone size: .
CDR3 DNA: TGTGCCAGCAGCCGGCCGGGGTATTCACCCCTCCACTTT
CDR3 protein: CASSRPGYSPLHF

J gene: TRBJ1-3
D gene: .
V gene: TRBV18
clone size: .
CDR3 DNA: TGTGCCAGCTCACCACCGAATCAGCGGCTCTCTGGAAACACCATATATTTT
CDR3 protein: CASSPPNQRLSGNTIYF

J gene: TRBJ1-1
D gene: .
V gene: TRBV30
clone size: .
CDR3 DNA: TGTGCCTGGAGGGCGGGGGTTAATGAAGCTTTCTTT
CDR3 protein: CAWRAGVNEAFF

J gene: TRBJ1-6
D gene: TRBD1
V gene: TRBV6-5
clone size: .
CDR3 DNA: TGTGCCAGCAGAAGACAGGGGGAATTTTCACCCCTCCACTTT
CDR3 protein: CASRRQGEFSPLHF

J gene: TRBJ1-5
D gene: .
V gene: TRBV28
clone size: few
CDR3 DNA: TGTGCCAGCAGTTTAGGCAGGCCGGCTAATCAGCCCCAGAATTTT
CDR3 protein: CASSLGRPANQPQNF

J gene: TRBJ1-1
D gene: .
V gene: TRBV7-2
clone size: .
CDR3 DNA: TGTGCCAGCAGCTTATATGCTACGAACACTGAAGCTTTCTTT
CDR3 protein: CASSLYATNTEAFF

J gene: TRBJ2-5
D gene: TRBD2
V gene: TRBV30
clone size: .
CDR3 DNA: TGTGCCTGGAGTGTGGGTCTAGCGGGGCTGGAGACCCAGTACTTC
CDR3 protein: CAWSVGLAGLETQYF

J gene: TRBJ2-5
D gene: TRBD2
V gene: TRBV4-2
clone size: .
CDR3 DNA: TGTGCCAGCAGCCAAGATTTAACTAGCGGTTGGGAGACCCAGTACTTC
CDR3 protein: CASSQDLTSGWETQYF

J gene: TRBJ2-1
D gene: TRBD2
V gene: TRBV6-4
clone size: .
CDR3 DNA: TGTGCCAGCAGTGCCCTTGGTAGCGGGGCCTACAATGAGCAGTTCTTC
CDR3 protein: CASSALGSGAYNEQFF

J gene: TRBJ2-7
D gene: .
V gene: TRBV10-1
clone size: .
CDR3 DNA: TGCGCCAGCACCTCGTGCGGGCGGACGTACTTC
CDR3 protein: CASTSCGRTYF

J gene: TRBJ1-4
D gene: .
V gene: TRBV6-5
clone size: .
CDR3 DNA: TGTGCCAGCAGTTACACGGAGGCGGGCGAAAAACTGTTTTTT
CDR3 protein: CASSYTEAGEKLFF